This TCR beta chain was captured in a study of T cells after yellow fever vaccination. Points from the study as a whole: Clonotype sharing between CD4 and CD8 compartments was small.

As TCR cDNA was made by 5'RACE template switching, a universal primer site and UMIs were added. TCRdb used MiXCR to reprocess the 5' RACE reads, holding one entry per CDR3 protein. The top ten clones hold 18% of a sample with approximately 350,000 distinct CDR3 sequences, around 10% of them seen once. With regard to this clonotype: As yet, its antigen is unknown.

This CDR3 region has 14 residues. With 6 bases clipped from V and 1 base from J, the junction kept 5 bases outside the gene matches. Germline CDR1 SGHTA, CDR2 FQGNSA. The sample in question was PBMCs, obtained on the day of the first yellow fever vaccination. The receptor comes from a man between 18 and 29 years old who received the YFV17D yellow fever vaccine. This rearrangement joins TRBV7-2 to TRBJ2-5, with TRBD2 matching over 7 bases. The DNA for the CDR3 is TGTGCCAGCAGTTGGGGGGGACTCCAAGAGACCCAGTACTTC. It translates to CASSWGGLQETQYF. The whole variable domain, remainder taken from reference TRBV7-2 and TRBJ2-5, is GAGVSQSPSNKVTEKGKDVELRCDPISGHTALYWYRQSLGQGLEFLIYFQGNSAPDKSGLPSDRFSAERTGGSVSTLTIQRTQQEDSAVYLCASSWGGLQETQYFGPGTRLLVL.